One TCR beta chain is described in this entry. Recruitment covered about 26 US areas and drew participants whose ages spanned roughly 18 to 90 years. Clinical history as reported by participants underpinned cohort assignment. The sample belongs to a study of blood T cell repertoires in COVID-19. Source study methods: For nucleated cells, counts were estimated from reference gene primer amplification. Measured with immunoSEQ multiplex PCR; TCRdb has only the in-frame clones, and not every one. D and trimming were read from the DNA, whereas the V and J calls and clone size are those reported in that table. The sample lists around 180,000 clones; around 80% were seen once. Trimming left V 4 bases short and J 2 bases short, with 6 bases between. The length of the CDR3 is 13 residues. Germline CDR1 LNHDA, CDR2 SQIVND (reference sequence).

Sequencing was done on a sample of PBMCs or T cells enriched from blood (not recorded which). The clonotype was recovered from a man in his fifties who had recovered from COVID-19. The chain couples TRBV19 to TRBJ1-3, with D uncertain. The CDR3 nucleotides read TGTGCCAGTAGTACAGGCGCTGGAAACACCATATATTTT. This gives the protein CASSTGAGNTIYF.